This TCR beta chain was recovered during a study of T cell responses to AZD1222 COVID-19 vaccine. Broader study findings: The donor cohort was predominantly white British with a female majority, and clonal diversity may have been underestimated.

Trimming shortened V by 6 bases and J by 3 bases, and 12 bases separated the two germline ends. The CDR3 covers 13 residues. Germline CDR1 reads SGHAT; CDR2 reads FQNNGV. This clone appeared a single time. Antigen specificity is unknown. The data were produced by immunoSEQ multiplex PCR, yet TCRdb's version contains in-frame clones alone and is incomplete. The sample includes some 130,000 clones, 90% of them seen just once. The sample here was peripheral blood, taken on day 0 of AZD1222 vaccination. The chain uses TRBV11-2 and TRBJ2-7; perhaps TRBD1 as D (5 bases). This sequence originates from an adult in good health. The CDR3 protein is CASSPDRIYEQYF. In DNA, the CDR3 is TGTGCCAGCAGTCCTGACAGAATCTACGAGCAGTACTTC. The full variable domain, its missing parts supplied by reference TRBV11-2 and TRBJ2-7, is EAGVAQSPRYKIIEKRQSVAFWCNPISGHATLYWYQQILGQGPKLLIQFQNNGVVDDSQLPKDRFSAERLKGVDSTLKIQPAKLEDSAVYLCASSPDRIYEQYFGPGTRLTVT.